These 27 T cell receptor beta chains share one sample of origin, sequenced in a study of cytomegalovirus exposure and HLA in healthy donors. 60 Vbeta and 13 Jbeta primers were used in PCR. Profiled with immunoSEQ multiplex PCR; TCRdb holds only in-frame clones, not every one. The sample records 100,000 or so clones, over 60% being singletons. The sample taken for sequencing was PBMCs. All receptors derive from a middle-aged man in good health and CMV-seropositive.

The chain is built from TRBV7-2 and TRBJ1-2; no clear D. The CDR3 runs 13 residues. CDR1 and CDR2 from the germline V gene are SGHTA and FQGNSA. V was shortened by 5 bases and J by 3 bases, with 10 bases between the two germline ends. CDR3 residues: CASSQNTYYGYTF. CDR3 DNA sequence: TGTGCCAGCAGCCAAAACACCTACTATGGCTACACCTTC.

This clone occurred a few times. The chain is built from TRBV7-9 and TRBJ2-5; maybe TRBD2 (5 bases). V lost 5 bases to trimming and J lost 1 base, with 11 bases between them. Germline CDR1 and CDR2: SEHNR and FQNEAQ (reference sequence). The CDR3 is 14 amino acids. DNA of the CDR3: TGTGCCAGCAGCATAACGGGGAGCCAAGAGACCCAGTACTTC. Translated: CASSITGSQETQYF.

The chain joins TRBV28 to TRBJ1-2, with 8 positions matching TRBD1. From germline, CDR1 is MDHEN and CDR2 SYDVKM. V shed 4 bases and J 7 bases; nucleotides not matched to a gene: 11. This CDR3 contains 15 residues. DNA of the CDR3: TGTGCCAGCAGTTCTTCTCGGACAGGGAGGGCTGGCTACACCTTC. This codes for CASSSSRTGRAGYTF.

This chain links TRBV28 with TRBJ2-6; possible D gene TRBD2, 6 bases. This CDR3 has 16 residues. The germline CDR1 and CDR2 sequences are MDHEN and SYDVKM. V lost 5 bases, J lost 3 bases, and 14 bases lay in between. Here the CDR3 reads CASSPSLGGGANVLTF. Written as DNA, the CDR3 is TGTGCCAGCAGTCCCTCTTTGGGGGGTGGGGCCAACGTCCTGACTTTC. The full variable domain, with the rest looked up from reference TRBV28 and TRBJ2-6, is DVKVTQSSRYLVKRTGEKVFLECVQDMDHENMFWYRQDPGLGLRLIYFSYDVKMKEKGDIPEGYSVSREKKERFSLILESASTNQTSMYLCASSPSLGGGANVLTFGAGSRLTVL.

The CDR3 DNA reads TGTGCCAGCAAGAAACCGGGACTAGGGTACCAAGAGACCCAGTACTTC. Its translation: CASKKPGLGYQETQYF. The rearrangement joins TRBV7-2 to TRBJ2-5, with TRBD2 identical over 8 bases. Trimming removed 7 bases from V and 0 bases from J; junction bases left unmatched: 10. Germline V lookup: CDR1 SGHTA, CDR2 FQGNSA. The CDR3 consists of 16 residues.

The chain links TRBV7-9 to TRBJ1-3, with 11 nucleotides matching TRBD1. Trimming cost V 5 bases and J 2 bases; bases outside gene matches: 5. The V gene's germline CDR1 is SEHNR and CDR2 FQNEAQ (reference sequence). CDR3 length: 16 residues. The CDR3 reads CASSTGQGAAGNTIYF. For the CDR3, the DNA is TGTGCCAGCAGCACCGGACAGGGGGCGGCTGGAAACACCATATATTTT.

This clone was recorded a few times. CDR3 residues: CASSLGGTGYQPQHF. The CDR3 nucleotides are TGCGCCAGCAGCTTGGGGGGGACAGGGTACCAGCCCCAGCATTTT. The J gene is TRBJ1-5, the V gene TRBV5-1, with TRBD1 matching over 9 bases. The germline V gene has CDR1 SGHRS and CDR2 YFSETQ. Germline trimming cut 0 bases from V and 7 bases from J; bases unmatched to any gene: 5. CDR3 length: 15 residues.

A note on this clone: The junction departs from germline at one end; a sequencing error may be responsible. The chain joins TRBV19 to TRBJ2-4; the match to TRBD2 covers 8 bases. Per the germline V gene, CDR1 is LNHDA and CDR2 is SQIVND (reference sequence). CDR3 length equals 14 residues. The CDR3 reads CASSPGLGGNSQYF. CDR3 coding DNA: TGTGCCAGTAGTCCGGGACTAGGAGGGAACAGTCAGTACTTC.

This clone has a handful of counts. The V call is TRBV2, the J call TRBJ1-6; unclear D gene. Trimming took 5 bases from V and 12 from J, leaving 8 bases between them. The V gene's germline CDR1 is SNHLY and CDR2 FYNNEI. CDR3 size: 11 residues. The CDR3 nucleotides read TGTGCCAGCAGTCGTTCCCGACCCCTCCACTTT. It yields the protein CASSRSRPLHF.

The rearrangement joins TRBV18 to TRBJ1-2; D remains ambiguous. The V end lost 3 bases, the J end lost 7 bases, and 18 bases lay between the germline ends. The CDR3 is made up of 15 amino acids. Per germline, CDR1 KGHSH and CDR2 LQKENI. CDR3 residues: CASSPDIAGRFGYTF. The CDR3 coding sequence is TGTGCCAGCTCACCGGATATCGCAGGTAGATTTGGCTACACCTTC.

This clone was counted once. This rearrangement joins TRBV14 to TRBJ2-5, with 7 bases matching TRBD1. The V gene's germline CDR1 is SGHDN and CDR2 FVKESK. The CDR3 is made up of 14 amino acids. V trimming: 3 bases; J trimming: 3 bases; junction bases outside the gene matches: 4. This CDR3 is CASSQPGTEETQYF. CDR3 nucleotides: TGTGCCAGCAGCCAGCCCGGGACAGAAGAGACCCAGTACTTC.

This clone was recorded only once. This chain uses TRBV10-3 with TRBJ2-1; possible D gene TRBD1, 5 bases. V gave up 6 bases and J gave up 8 bases, with 17 bases separating them. This CDR3 is built from 14 residues. The germline CDR1 and CDR2 sequences are ENHRY and SYGVKD. The CDR3 spells CAIRDPQGVDEQFF. The CDR3 DNA reads TGTGCCATCAGAGACCCGCAGGGCGTGGATGAGCAGTTCTTC.

V usage is TRBV19 and J usage is TRBJ1-5; D not certain. Germline V gives CDR1 LNHDA, CDR2 SQIVND (reference sequence). The ends were cut back, 8 bases at V and 2 bases at J, with 13 bases in the middle. The length of the CDR3 is 14 residues. CDR3 sequence (DNA): TGTGCCAGTCGGGTTGATCGTGGCAATCAGCCCCAGCATTTT. Residues: CASRVDRGNQPQHF.

V usage is TRBV7-9 and J usage is TRBJ2-3, with 10 bases matching TRBD2. The CDR3 loop spans 16 amino acids. Germline loops: CDR1 SEHNR, CDR2 FQNEAQ (reference sequence). The trim removed 3 bases at V and 3 bases at J, leaving 6 bases unmatched. Written as DNA, the CDR3 is TGTGCCAGCAGCTTGAAGCGGGGGGGTGGGACAGATACGCAGTATTTT. Translation gives CASSLKRGGGTDTQYF.

V gene TRBV7-3 combines with J gene TRBJ2-1, with TRBD2 identical over 12 bases. With V trimmed by 3 bases and J by 15 bases, 6 bases remained unmatched. Germline V CDR1 and CDR2: SGHTA, FQGTGA. The CDR3 totals 13 residues. CDR3 DNA: TGTGCCAGCAGCTTGTACACTAGCGGGGGGCTGTTCTTC. This encodes CASSLYTSGGLFF. The whole variable domain, remainder taken from reference TRBV7-3 and TRBJ2-1, is GAGVSQTPSNKVTEKGKYVELRCDPISGHTALYWYRQSLGQGPEFLIYFQGTGAADDSGLPNDRFFAVRPEGSVSTLKIQRTERGDSAVYLCASSLYTSGGLFFGPGTRLTVL.

This clone was recorded once. One junction end does not reproduce the germline sequence, and a read error may be involved. DNA for the CDR3: TGTGCCTGGAATACAAGGGACAGGGTACCCTATGGCTACACCTTT. Its protein product is CAWNTRDRVPYGYTF. The V gene is TRBV30, the J gene TRBJ1-2; 9 bases line up with TRBD1. This CDR3 contains 15 residues. The V gene's germline CDR1 is GTSNPN and CDR2 SVGIG (reference sequence).

This chain joins TRBV25-1 and TRBJ1-2, with 8 bases fitting TRBD1. The length of the CDR3 is 14 residues. CDR1 and CDR2 (germline): MGHDK, SYGVNS. After removal of 4 bases from V and 7 bases from J, the junction contained 8 bases not matched to a gene. The CDR3 region is CASSVAGGSLGYTF. As DNA, the CDR3 is TGTGCCAGCAGTGTGGCAGGGGGCTCGCTTGGCTACACCTTC.

The chain couples TRBV7-2 to TRBJ2-1; D is ambiguous. V lost 2 bases and J 4 bases, leaving 9 bases between the germline ends. The CDR3 runs to 14 residues. Germline loops: CDR1 SGHTA, CDR2 FQGNSA. As DNA, the CDR3 is TGTGCCAGCAGCTTACTCGGGTTTTACAATGAGCAGTTCTTC. Protein sequence: CASSLLGFYNEQFF.

This sequence joins TRBV10-2 and TRBJ2-7; the D is unclear. V dropped 10 bases and J dropped 0 bases, with 10 bases sitting between them. Germline CDR1 WSHSY, CDR2 SAAADI. This CDR3 is 12 amino acids long. The CDR3 reads CATKTYSYEQYF. The CDR3 DNA reads as TGCGCCACAAAAACATACTCCTACGAGCAGTACTTC.

This chain links TRBV4-1 with TRBJ1-6, with 9 nucleotides matching TRBD1. The CDR3 is made up of 15 amino acids. CDR1 is MGHRA and CDR2 is YSYEKL in the germline V gene. The trim removed 1 base at V and 5 bases at J, leaving 0 bases unmatched. CDR3 sequence reads: CASSQGDRDNSPLHF. DNA of the CDR3: TGCGCCAGCAGCCAAGGGGACAGGGATAATTCACCCCTCCACTTT.

This sequence joins TRBV2 and TRBJ2-7, with 16 bases matching TRBD2. Unmatched junction bases numbered 5, after V lost 3 bases and J lost 6 bases. CDR3 size: 16 residues. Looked up from germline, CDR1 is SNHLY and CDR2 is FYNNEI. This CDR3 reads CASSDPGLAGGPEQYF. CDR3 in DNA: TGTGCCAGCAGTGATCCGGGACTAGCGGGGGGGCCCGAGCAGTACTTC.

The V gene is TRBV18, the J gene TRBJ2-7, with 8 bases lining up with TRBD1. Germline V gene sequence: CDR1 KGHSH, CDR2 LQKENI. Unmatched junction bases numbered 3, after V lost 1 base and J lost 4 bases. The CDR3 covers 14 residues. DNA of the CDR3: TGTGCCAGCTCACCACTTGACAGGGGATACGAGCAGTACTTC. It yields the protein CASSPLDRGYEQYF.

The CDR3 region is CASSEEAGGPHIQYF. The CDR3 DNA sequence: TGTGCCAGCAGTGAAGAAGCGGGGGGGCCGCACATTCAGTACTTC. The genes are TRBV2 and TRBJ2-4; 10 positions agree with TRBD2. The germline V gene encodes CDR1 SNHLY and CDR2 FYNNEI. The V segment lost 1 base and the J segment 8 bases; nucleotides outside the gene matches: 5. The CDR3 has 15 residues.

This clone has just a few counts. The genes are TRBV28 and TRBJ2-1; the match to TRBD1 covers 7 bases. V was pared by 5 bases and J by 7 bases, with 8 bases of the junction left unmatched. The germline CDR1 and CDR2 sequences are MDHEN and SYDVKM. This CDR3 has 14 residues. CDR3: CASSVGQARNEQFF. CDR3 coding DNA: TGTGCCAGCAGTGTAGGACAGGCCCGAAATGAGCAGTTCTTC.

In DNA form, the CDR3 reads TGTGCCAGTAAGACAGGGACGGGCTACACCTTC. Amino acid sequence: CASKTGTGYTF. The chain combines TRBV19 with TRBJ1-2; 7 bases map to TRBD1. This CDR3 contains 11 residues. Germline V gene sequence: CDR1 LNHDA, CDR2 SQIVND (reference sequence). V shed 7 bases, J shed 8 bases, and the junction held 4 bases outside the gene matches.

The table lists this clone with a few counts. This chain joins TRBV30 and TRBJ2-6; 8 bases are a match to TRBD1. Germline CDR1 and CDR2: GTSNPN and SVGIG (reference sequence). The CDR3 is 13 amino acids. J was trimmed by 3 bases and V by 5 bases; bases with no gene match: 0. In nucleotides, the CDR3 is TGTGCCTGGGGACAGGGTGGGGCCAACGTCCTGACTTTC. It encodes CAWGQGGANVLTF.

This chain connects TRBV5-1 to TRBJ1-1; a weak D match, TRBD1 (5 bases). CDR3 length: 16 amino acids. V gave up 1 base and J gave up 3 bases, with 16 bases separating them. From germline, CDR1 is SGHRS and CDR2 YFSETQ. This chain's CDR3 is CASSLRPGGTDTEAFF. As DNA, the CDR3 is TGCGCCAGCAGCTTGCGTCCGGGGGGGACGGACACTGAAGCTTTCTTT.